Each of the 19 T cell receptor beta chains below was sequenced from the same sample in a study of T cells in Graves' hyperthyroidism and ophthalmopathy. RNA transcripts gave rise to amplified TCR beta CDR3 regions. TCR CDR3 regions were first amplified by RT-PCR with HTBI primers. Each CDR3 protein gets one entry after TCRdb re-called the multiplex PCR reads with MiXCR. Here the sample spans approximately 510,000 distinct CDR3 sequences, about 20% being singletons. Material: blood. The receptors stem from a man between 18 and 35 years old with Graves' hyperthyroidism.

This clonotype has a count of ten or more. The chain recombines TRBV2 with TRBJ2-5; a possible D gene is TRBD2 (6 bases). V was shortened by 6 bases and J by 1 base, with 12 bases between the two germline ends. This CDR3 is 14 amino acids long. Germline CDR1 and CDR2: SNHLY and FYNNEI. The CDR3 bases are TGTGCCAGCAGGGACTACCGGCCCCAAGAGACCCAGTACTTC. Its translation is CASRDYRPQETQYF.

The chain couples TRBV20-1 to TRBJ2-7; 11 positions match TRBD1. Trimming took 3 bases from V and 2 from J; bases not matched to a gene: 3. The germline V gene has CDR1 DFQATT and CDR2 SNEGSKA (reference sequence). The CDR3 has 14 amino acids. CDR3: CSARDRGHPYEQYF. In DNA form, the CDR3 reads TGCAGTGCTAGGGACAGGGGGCACCCCTACGAGCAGTACTTC.

This sequence joins TRBV5-6 and TRBJ1-2; D not resolved. Germline CDR1 and CDR2: SGHDT and YYEEEE. V lost 3 bases, J lost 4 bases, and 7 bases lay in between. This CDR3 has 12 amino acids. In DNA form, the CDR3 reads TGTGCCAGCAGCTCCGTCCCCTATGGCTACACCTTC. It codes for CASSSVPYGYTF.

This clonotype was seen repeatedly, ten times or more. The rearrangement links TRBV20-1 to TRBJ2-7; 10 bases fit TRBD2. In germline, CDR1 is DFQATT, CDR2 SNEGSKA (reference sequence). This CDR3 comprises 14 residues. With V trimmed by 5 bases and J by 1 base, 5 bases remained unmatched. The CDR3 sequence: CSAELAGYSYEQYF. In DNA, the CDR3 is TGCAGTGCTGAACTAGCGGGGTATTCCTACGAGCAGTACTTC.

Remarks on this clonotype: One base away lies a much larger clone, so this may be a sequencing read error. The CDR3 does not end in the conserved phenylalanine or tryptophan, so this is likely a read error. V is TRBV28 and J is TRBJ1-1; a weak D match, TRBD1 (5 bases). V shed 6 bases and J shed 5 bases, with 16 bases lying between them. Germline values: CDR1 MDHEN, CDR2 SYDVKM. This CDR3 spans 14 amino acids. DNA of the CDR3: TGTGCCAGCAGACCAGGGAAGGCGTTTACTGAAGCTTTCTAT. Translating it yields CASRPGKAFTEAFY.

The chain links TRBV15 to TRBJ2-7; 7 positions match TRBD2. V was clipped by 0 bases and J by 6 bases; unmatched bases: 5. The length of the CDR3 is 14 residues. CDR1 is LNHNV, CDR2 YYDKDF, per germline (reference sequence). The CDR3 sequence: CATSRDQWGGEQYF. DNA for the CDR3: TGTGCCACCAGCAGAGATCAGTGGGGGGGCGAGCAGTACTTC.

There are many counts of this clonotype. The chain links TRBV6-1 to TRBJ2-5; 11 bases match TRBD2. Germline CDR1 reads MNHNS; CDR2 reads SASEGT. The V segment lost 6 bases and the J segment 2 bases; nucleotides outside the gene matches: 11. This CDR3 comprises 17 residues. This CDR3 reads CASRSGLAGGLQETQYF. The CDR3 DNA reads TGTGCCAGCAGGTCCGGTCTAGCGGGGGGTCTACAAGAGACCCAGTACTTC.

This clonotype was seen at least ten times. This chain links TRBV6-2 or TRBV6-3 with TRBJ1-2; 9 positions match TRBD1. This CDR3 region has 15 residues. Germline-derived CDR1 and CDR2 are MNHEY and SVGEGT. V shed 5 bases, J shed 7 bases, and the junction held 11 bases outside the gene matches. The CDR3 DNA follows: TGTGCCAGCAGTGCAACCGAGGGACAGGGTCTTGGCTACACCTTC. The encoded protein is CASSATEGQGLGYTF.

This chain uses TRBV20-1 with TRBJ1-1; D ambiguous. The germline V gene encodes CDR1 DFQATT and CDR2 SNEGSKA (reference sequence). The germline V and J ends were trimmed by 0 bases and 1 base, with 6 bases remaining between them. The CDR3 has 13 residues. CDR3 in amino acids: CSARDPWNTEAFF. The CDR3 region has the DNA TGCAGTGCTAGAGATCCTTGGAACACTGAAGCTTTCTTT.

This clonotype was found many times. The chain combines TRBV6-5 with TRBJ2-4; 10 bases fit TRBD2. The CDR3 has 16 amino acids. The V gene end was trimmed by 0 bases and the J gene end by 3 bases; junction bases not matched to a gene: 2. Germline V gene lookup returns CDR1 MNHEY and CDR2 SVGAGI. The CDR3 DNA is TGTGCCAGCAGTTACTCGCTAGCGGGGGTCAAAAACATTCAGTACTTC. Translation: CASSYSLAGVKNIQYF.

Comments on this clonotype: The CDR3 ends on some other residue instead of the conserved phenylalanine or tryptophan, so this is likely a read error. V gene TRBV7-9 combines with J gene TRBJ2-7, with no clear D. V gave up 5 bases and J gave up 2 bases, with 10 bases separating them. Germline V gene data show CDR1 as SEHNR and CDR2 as FQNEAQ (reference sequence). The CDR3 loop spans 13 amino acids. CDR3 region: CASSPTLPYEQYY. The CDR3 DNA is TGTGCCAGCAGCCCGACCCTACCCTACGAGCAGTACTAC.

With respect to this clonotype: A read error is possible here, since a much larger clone lies one base away. This chain uses TRBV28 with TRBJ1-1; 7 nucleotides line up with TRBD1. In germline, CDR1 is MDHEN, CDR2 SYDVKM. This CDR3 region has 15 residues. CDR3 in amino acids: CASSSQGGMRREASF. The CDR3 region has the DNA TGTGCCAGCAGTTCTCAAGGGGGCATGCGTCGTGAAGCTTCCTTT.

This clonotype appeared many times. The rearrangement joins TRBV7-8 to TRBJ1-1; D is unresolved. The ends were cut back, 4 bases at V and 8 bases at J, with 11 bases in the middle. Germline V CDR1 and CDR2: SGHVS, FQNEAQ. This CDR3 has 12 residues. Here the CDR3 DNA reads TGTGCCAGCAGCTCGAACCCAAAGGAAGCTTTCTTT. Translating it yields CASSSNPKEAFF.

The CDR3 nucleotides are TGTGCCAGTCACCGGGACAGATACACCGGGGAGCTGTTTTTT. This codes for CASHRDRYTGELFF. The chain joins TRBV6-2 or TRBV6-3 to TRBJ2-2; 7 bases agree with TRBD1. CDR1 is MNHEY and CDR2 is SVGEGT in the germline V gene. J gave up 3 bases and V 9 bases, and 7 bases lay outside the gene matches. CDR3 length: 14 residues.

This clonotype showed up many times. The chain employs TRBV28 and TRBJ2-7; D remains ambiguous. Germline CDR1 and CDR2: MDHEN and SYDVKM. There are 12 residues in the CDR3. V was pared by 6 bases and J by 4 bases, with 10 bases between. CDR3 sequence reads: CASSQATYEQYF. The CDR3 coding sequence is TGTGCCAGCAGCCAGGCAACTTACGAGCAGTACTTC.

The V and J genes are TRBV19 and TRBJ1-5; no firm D call. CDR3 size: 14 residues. Between the trimmed V and J ends, which lost 0 bases and 10 bases, there was a span of 13 bases. CDR1 is LNHDA, CDR2 SQIVND, per germline (reference sequence). The CDR3 DNA sequence: TGTGCCAGTAGTATAGACAGCGGACCCACCCCCCAGCATTTT. This codes for CASSIDSGPTPQHF.

Concerning this clonotype: At one end, the junction sequence differs from germline, possibly due to a read error. The genes are TRBV12-3 or TRBV12-4 and TRBJ1-2; 9 bases line up with TRBD1. This CDR3 region has 12 residues. The CDR3 here is CASSTGGDHHTF. In nucleotides, the CDR3 is TGTGCTAGCAGTACAGGGGGCGATCACCACACCTTC.

This clonotype was counted between two and nine times. The chain is built from TRBV19 and TRBJ1-2; D is unclear. This CDR3 region has 16 residues. The germline gives CDR1 LNHDA, CDR2 SQIVND (reference sequence). The V end was cut by 2 bases, the J end by 0 bases, with 13 bases between. In nucleotides, the CDR3 is TGTGCCAGTAGTATAATCCGGGGTACTGCTAACTATGGCTACACCTTC. Translated: CASSIIRGTANYGYTF.

In this sample, this clonotype turned up many times. The V call is TRBV29-1, the J call TRBJ2-7; 8 bases align to TRBD2. The germline V gene encodes CDR1 SQVTM and CDR2 ANQGSEA. The CDR3 has 14 residues. V was pared by 6 bases and J by 4 bases, with 11 bases of the junction left unmatched. The CDR3 DNA sequence: TGCAGCGTGATCGGCGGGGGGACCAATTACGAGCAGTACTTC. Translation: CSVIGGGTNYEQYF.